Each of the 4 T cell receptor beta chains below was sequenced from the same sample in a study of CD8 T cells in Susac syndrome. With random hexamers, reverse transcription was performed on roughly 0.5 to 1 ug of RNA. Via MiXCR, TCRdb re-called the immunoSEQ multiplex PCR reads, giving one row per CDR3 protein. The table lists more than 200,000 distinct CDR3 sequences, 94% of them singletons. Input material: CD4+ T cells from PBMCs. The receptors here all came from a human donor with Susac syndrome.

This sequence joins TRBV12-3 or TRBV12-4 and TRBJ2-7; no reliable D call. Trimming took off 3 bases at V and 5 bases at J, with 8 bases between the two ends. CDR3 length: 12 residues. As DNA, the CDR3 is TGTGCCAGCAGTTTCTACAGCCACGAGCAGTACTTC. Its translation: CASSFYSHEQYF.

The V call is TRBV29-1, the J call TRBJ2-6; a possible D gene is TRBD2 (5 bases). Per the germline V gene, CDR1 is SQVTM and CDR2 is ANQGSEA. V was pared by 2 bases and J by 1 base, with 9 bases between. The CDR3 length is 15 residues. The CDR3 nucleotides read TGCAGCGTTGAATTAGCGCATTCTGGGGCCAACGTCCTGACTTTC. It encodes CSVELAHSGANVLTF.

The rearrangement links TRBV30 to TRBJ2-3; D is perhaps TRBD1 (6 bases). Trimming cost V 0 bases and J 6 bases, with 22 bases left between them. Germline-derived CDR1 and CDR2 are GTSNPN and SVGIG (reference sequence). The CDR3 covers 17 residues. The CDR3 spells CAWSVRVTGPPPDTQYF. The CDR3 region has the DNA TGTGCCTGGAGTGTACGTGTGACAGGACCACCTCCCGATACGCAGTATTTT.

V is TRBV2 and J is TRBJ2-5, with D perhaps matching TRBD1 (5 bases). The CDR3 is made up of 15 amino acids. Trimming stripped 3 bases from V and 2 bases from J, with 13 bases between. CDR1 is SNHLY and CDR2 is FYNNEI in the germline V gene. CDR3: CASSDGARVQETQYF. As DNA, the CDR3 is TGTGCCAGCAGTGATGGGGCTAGAGTTCAAGAGACCCAGTACTTC. The variable domain in full, completed from reference TRBV2 and TRBJ2-5, reads EPEVTQTPSHQVTQMGQEVILRCVPISNHLYFYWYRQILGQKVEFLVSFYNNEISEKSEIFDDQFSVERPDGSNFTLKIRSTKLEDSAMYFCASSDGARVQETQYFGPGTRLLVL.